This T cell receptor (beta chain) derives from a study of cytomegalovirus exposure and HLA in healthy donors. Looked up from germline, CDR1 is MNHEY and CDR2 is SVGAGI. V lost 0 bases and J lost 14, with 14 bases in between. The CDR3 loop spans 14 amino acids. This table comes from immunoSEQ multiplex PCR, and its TCRdb copy is limited to in-frame clones, with some not included. The sample has 190,000 or so clones, 80% to 85% seen once. In this sample, this clone turned up a few times. The TCR sequence derives from a woman younger than 30 in good health and CMV-seropositive. The gene calls are TRBV6-5 and TRBJ2-6, with D maybe TRBD2 (6 bases). Sequencing used PBMCs. The CDR3 DNA is TGTGCCAGCAGTTACTCAGTCAGCGGGTTACTCCTGACTTTC. It yields the protein CASSYSVSGLLLTF.